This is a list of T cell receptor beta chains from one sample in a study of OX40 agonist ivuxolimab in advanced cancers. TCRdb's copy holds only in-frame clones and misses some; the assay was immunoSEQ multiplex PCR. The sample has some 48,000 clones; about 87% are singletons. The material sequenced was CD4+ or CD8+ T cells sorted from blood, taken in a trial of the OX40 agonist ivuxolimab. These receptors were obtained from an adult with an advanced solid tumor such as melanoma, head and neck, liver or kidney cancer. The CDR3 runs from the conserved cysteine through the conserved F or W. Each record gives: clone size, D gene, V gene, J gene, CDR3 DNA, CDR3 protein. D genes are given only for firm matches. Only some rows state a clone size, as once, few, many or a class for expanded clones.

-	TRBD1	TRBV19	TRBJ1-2	TGTGCCAGTATCCACCGGGACAGGGGTGGTTATGGCTACACCTTC	CASIHRDRGGYGYTF
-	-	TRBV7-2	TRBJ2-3	TGTGCCAGCAGCTTAGATGGGGGGCTTACCCCCTATACGCAGTATTTT	CASSLDGGLTPYTQYF
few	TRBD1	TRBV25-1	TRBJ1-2	TGTGCCAGCAGTCAAGGGACAGCATTGTCTAACTATGGCTACACCTTC	CASSQGTALSNYGYTF
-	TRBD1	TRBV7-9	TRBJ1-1	TGTGCCAGCAGCCAACAGGACAGGGGAACTGAAGCTTTCTTT	CASSQQDRGTEAFF
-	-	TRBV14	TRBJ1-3	TGTGCCAGCAGCCAGTGGGGATCGGGAAACACCATATATTTT	CASSQWGSGNTIYF
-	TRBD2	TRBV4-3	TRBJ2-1	TGCGCCAGAGAATGCGGGAGGACTTACAATGAGCAGTTCTTC	CARECGRTYNEQFF
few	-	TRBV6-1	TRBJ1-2	TGTGCCAGCAGTGAGCACATCCCTAGGGATTACGGCTACACCTTC	CASSEHIPRDYGYTF
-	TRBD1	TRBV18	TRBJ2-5	TGTGCCAGCTCACTCAGACAGGGGAACGAGGAGACCCAGTACTTC	CASSLRQGNEETQYF
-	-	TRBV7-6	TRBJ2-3	TGTGCCAGCAGACCCGCCGGGACAACCACAGATACGCAGTATTTT	CASRPAGTTTDTQYF
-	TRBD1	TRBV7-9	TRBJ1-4	TGTGCCAGCAGCTTTGGGACAGGGGGTTTGGAAAAACTGTTTTTT	CASSFGTGGLEKLFF
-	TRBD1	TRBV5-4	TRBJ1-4	TGTGCCAGCAGCACGCCGGGACAGGGAGAAAAACTGTTTTTT	CASSTPGQGEKLFF
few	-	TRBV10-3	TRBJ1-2	TGTGCCATCAGGACGGAGGTCGGCTATGGCTACACCTTC	CAIRTEVGYGYTF
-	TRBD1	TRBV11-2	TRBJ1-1	TGTGCCAGCAGACCTGGGACAGGGGCGGGAGGCACTGAAGCTTTCTTT	CASRPGTGAGGTEAFF
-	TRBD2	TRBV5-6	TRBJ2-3	TGTGCCAGCAGCCCACTAGCGGGGGCAGATACGCAGTATTTT	CASSPLAGADTQYF
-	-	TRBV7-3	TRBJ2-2	TGTGCCACCCGGGACTTCTCCACCGGGGAGCTGTTTTTT	CATRDFSTGELFF
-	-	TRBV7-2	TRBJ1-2	TGTGCCAGCAGCCGGGGGGGCGGCGGATATGGCTACACCTTC	CASSRGGGGYGYTF
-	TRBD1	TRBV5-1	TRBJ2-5	TGCGCCAGCGCTCCACAGGGGCGGGAGACCCAGTACTTC	CASAPQGRETQYF
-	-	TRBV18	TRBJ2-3	TGTGCCAGTCGCGTAAGTTCAGGTACAGATACGCAGTATTTT	CASRVSSGTDTQYF
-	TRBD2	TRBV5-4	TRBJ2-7	TGTGCCAGCAGCTATGGGGGGCCGGGACTAGCGGGGCGAATAGGGTACGAGCAGTACTTC	CASSYGGPGLAGRIGYEQYF
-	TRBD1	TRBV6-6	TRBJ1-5	TGTGCCAGCATGGTCGGACAGGGGAGCAATCAGCCCCAGCATTTT	CASMVGQGSNQPQHF
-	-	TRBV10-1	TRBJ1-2	TGCGCCAGCAGCCCAAGGAGCGGCTACACCTTC	CASSPRSGYTF
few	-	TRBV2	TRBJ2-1	TGTGCCAGCCGAACGGGGGGCTATGAGCAGTTCTTC	CASRTGGYEQFF
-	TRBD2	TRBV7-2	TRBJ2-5	TGTGCCAGCAGCTTATGGGGGGGAGGTCAAGAGACCCAGTACTTC	CASSLWGGGQETQYF
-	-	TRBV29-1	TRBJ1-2	TGCAGCGTTGAATGGGTAACTGGGGCGGGATATGGCTACACCTTC	CSVEWVTGAGYGYTF
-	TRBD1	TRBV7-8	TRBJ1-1	TGTGCCAGCAGCATAACAGGGGGCGCGTACACTGAAGCTTTCTTT	CASSITGGAYTEAFF
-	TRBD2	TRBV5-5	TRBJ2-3	TGTGCCAGCAGCTTGGGGCGGGGGGGCGAAGGAGATACGCAGTATTTT	CASSLGRGGEGDTQYF
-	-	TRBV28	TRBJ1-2	TGTGCCAGCAGTTTCCGGGGCCATTCTAACTATGGCTACACCTTC	CASSFRGHSNYGYTF
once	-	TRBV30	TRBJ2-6	TGTGCCTGGAGAGCTACCGGGGCCTCTGGGGCCAACGTCCTGACTTTC	CAWRATGASGANVLTF
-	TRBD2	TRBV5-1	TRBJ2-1	TGCGCCAGCAGCCCGGCGACTAGCGGGAGGGGGAATGAGCAGTTCTTC	CASSPATSGRGNEQFF
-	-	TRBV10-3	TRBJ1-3	TGTGCCTCTCAGGGAGAGGGAAACACCATATATTTT	CASQGEGNTIYF
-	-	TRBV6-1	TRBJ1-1	TGTGCCAGCAGTGAAAGGGAGAACACTGAAGCTTTCTTT	CASSERENTEAFF
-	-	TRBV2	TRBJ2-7	TGTGCCAGCAGTGACGACTTTTCCTACGAGCAGTACTTC	CASSDDFSYEQYF
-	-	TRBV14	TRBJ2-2	TGTGCCAGCAGCCAAAGGGTTATGAACACCGGGGAGCTGTTTTTT	CASSQRVMNTGELFF
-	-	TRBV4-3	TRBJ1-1	TGCGCCAGCAGCCAAGAAAGGGCCCGTCAAGCTTTCTTT	CASSQERARQAFF
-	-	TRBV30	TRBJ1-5	TGTGCCTGTAACCAGAAGCTCGATCAGCCCCAGCATTTT	CACNQKLDQPQHF
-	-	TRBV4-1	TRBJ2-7	TGCGCCAGCAGCCTACAGGGCTCCTACGAGCGGTACTTC	CASSLQGSYERYF
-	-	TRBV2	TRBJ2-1	TGTGCCAGCAGGCTAGCAGCCTACAATGAGCAGTTCTTC	CASRLAAYNEQFF
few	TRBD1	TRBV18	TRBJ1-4	TGTGCCAGCTCGAAGGGACAGGGGGATGTGGGACTGTTTTTT	CASSKGQGDVGLFF